The sequence of this T cell receptor beta chain was determined in a study of CD8 T cells in Susac syndrome. Whole-study results and caveats: By the study's own acknowledgment, its TCR sequencing and HLA analysis included relatively few individuals.

Reverse transcription of about 0.45 to 1 ug RNA used random hexamers. Amplification of TCR beta CDR3 was carried out by immunoSEQ multiplex PCR, which covered 54 Vbeta and 13 Jbeta segments. Each CDR3 protein is one row after TCRdb ran MiXCR on the immunoSEQ multiplex PCR reads. The data show 130,000 or so distinct CDR3 sequences, about 95% seen once. Comments on this clonotype: Its target is unknown.

This CDR3 spans 12 amino acids. Germline CDR1 reads ENHRY; CDR2 reads SYGVKD. V lost 3 bases to trimming and J lost 4 bases, with 6 bases between them. The TEMRA cells underwent FACS enrichment, while the CD8+ and CD4+ T cells underwent negative isolation. The sample comprised CD4+ T cells from PBMCs. V is TRBV10-3 and J is TRBJ1-1, with D hard to call. The clonotype comes from a human donor with multiple sclerosis. The CDR3 DNA reads as TGTGCCATCAGTGACGCTGCCACTGAAGCTTTCTTT. It is translated as CAISDAATEAFF.